The 25 T cell receptor beta chains presented below share a single source sample, sequenced in a study of T-cell memory formation after mild COVID-19. TCRdb processed the 5' RACE reads anew with MiXCR; each CDR3 protein has one entry. The repertoire holds a few hundred thousand distinct CDR3 sequences, with around a quarter as singletons. The sample taken for sequencing was PBMCs or a T cell subset sorted from them (not recorded which). These receptors all come from an adult woman who had mild COVID-19 (a few samples of this study predate the infection). Cell type and time point are not known.

This clonotype was detected a few times. The chain links TRBV12-3 or TRBV12-4 to TRBJ2-7, with D tentatively TRBD2 (5 bases). Trimming stripped 6 bases from V and 7 bases from J, with 16 bases between. The CDR3 extends over 13 amino acids. The CDR3 protein is CASSPFGDMEQYF. Written as DNA, the CDR3 is TGTGCCAGCAGCCCATTCGGGGATATGGAGCAGTACTTC.

The chain combines TRBV20-1 with TRBJ1-2; no definite D call. With 3 bases removed from V and 4 bases from J, the gap between germline ends came to 12 bases. CDR1 and CDR2 from the germline V gene are DFQATT and SNEGSKA (reference sequence). The CDR3 sequence is 13 residues long. The CDR3, as DNA: TGCAGTGCTAGGATAGGTTTCAGCTATGGCTACACCTTC. Amino acids: CSARIGFSYGYTF.

This clonotype was detected only a few times. The rearrangement links TRBV27 to TRBJ2-7; 9 bases map to TRBD1. The CDR3 runs to 13 residues. Germline V gene data show CDR1 as MNHEY and CDR2 as SMNVEV (reference sequence). V lost 6 bases, J lost 6 bases, and 6 bases stayed unmatched. The CDR3 is CASSRGQGGEQYF. The CDR3 DNA follows: TGTGCCAGCAGCCGGGGACAGGGAGGCGAGCAGTACTTC.

The V call is TRBV19, the J call TRBJ2-5; D is unclear. The V end was cut by 6 bases, the J end by 2 bases, with 16 bases between. The CDR3 sequence is 15 residues long. Germline lookup yields CDR1 LNHDA and CDR2 SQIVND (reference sequence). As DNA, the CDR3 is TGTGCCAGTAGAGGACGGGTAGGGCCTCAAGAGACCCAGTACTTC. Translated, it gives CASRGRVGPQETQYF.

The chain recombines TRBV19 with TRBJ2-7, with D hard to call. The CDR3 length is 14 residues. Germline V gene data show CDR1 as LNHDA and CDR2 as SQIVND (reference sequence). V was cut by 5 bases and J by 1 base, with 12 bases left in between. The CDR3 DNA is TGTGCCAGTAGTCCAGGCGGTATATCCTACGAGCAGTACTTC. This translates into CASSPGGISYEQYF.

The chain employs TRBV11-3 and TRBJ2-1; unclear D gene. V gave up 5 bases and J gave up 6 bases, with 11 bases separating them. This CDR3 has 13 amino acids. CDR1 and CDR2 (germline): SGHNT, YENEEA. The CDR3, as DNA: TGTGCCAGCAGCCTAAGGGTACTCAATGAGCAGTTCTTC. Its protein product is CASSLRVLNEQFF.

DNA of the CDR3: TGTGCCAGCAGTCAAGGGGCAGGGTGGATGAATGAGCAGTTCTTC. Protein product: CASSQGAGWMNEQFF. V is TRBV7-9 and J is TRBJ2-1; a weak D match, TRBD1 (5 bases). This CDR3 is 15 amino acids long. V was clipped by 6 bases and J by 7 bases, with 19 bases between them. Germline CDR1 SEHNR, CDR2 FQNEAQ (reference sequence).

The chain joins TRBV2 to TRBJ2-1, with 16 bases lining up with TRBD2. V gave up 3 bases and J gave up 0 bases; unmatched junction bases: 5. This CDR3 spans 19 amino acids. Germline V lookup: CDR1 SNHLY, CDR2 FYNNEI. The CDR3 is CASSDPGLAGGSSYNEQFF. The CDR3 nucleotides read TGTGCCAGCAGTGACCCGGGACTAGCGGGGGGGAGCTCCTACAATGAGCAGTTCTTC.

This clonotype was counted only a few times. The chain carries TRBV6-5 and TRBJ1-2; possibly TRBD1 for D (5 bases). With 7 bases removed from V and 8 bases from J, the gap between germline ends came to 14 bases. The germline CDR1 and CDR2 sequences are MNHEY and SVGAGI. The CDR3 length is 12 residues. The CDR3 DNA reads as TGTGCCAGCAAATGGACTGAGGGGGGCTACACCTTC. Translation gives CASKWTEGGYTF.

The CDR3 spells CAISDTGVAFF. The DNA for the CDR3 is TGTGCCATCAGTGATACCGGGGTGGCTTTCTTT. The chain employs TRBV10-3 and TRBJ1-1; D remains ambiguous. CDR1 and CDR2 (germline): ENHRY, SYGVKD. The CDR3 is made up of 11 amino acids. Trimming shortened V by 3 bases and J by 11 bases, and 10 bases separated the two germline ends.

The J gene is TRBJ1-6, the V gene TRBV6-2 or TRBV6-3; 7 nucleotides agree with TRBD1. Germline assignment: CDR1 MNHEY and CDR2 SVGEGT. This CDR3 has 15 amino acids. Trimming removed 6 bases from V and 2 bases from J; junction bases left unmatched: 4. Here the CDR3 DNA reads TGTGCCAGCAGCGACAGGGCTGCCTATAATTCACCCCTCCACTTT. Translating it yields CASSDRAAYNSPLHF.

This clonotype was picked up a small number of times. V is TRBV10-3 and J is TRBJ2-3, with TRBD2 matching over 10 bases. Germline V gives CDR1 ENHRY, CDR2 SYGVKD. Trimming cost V 8 bases and J 4 bases; bases outside gene matches: 18. The CDR3 is 18 residues long. The CDR3 DNA reads TGTGCCATCGCAGGTAGCGGGGGGAAGGACCTTTTCCCAGATACGCAGTATTTT. Translation: CAIAGSGGKDLFPDTQYF.

This chain links TRBV5-1 with TRBJ2-7; D gene unclear. The CDR3 is made up of 14 amino acids. V lost 0 bases to trimming and J lost 3 bases, with 10 bases between them. The germline CDR1 and CDR2 sequences are SGHRS and YFSETQ. Here the CDR3 DNA reads TGCGCCAGCAGCTTGGGAGGTTCCCACTACGAGCAGTACTTC. Protein sequence: CASSLGGSHYEQYF.

This clonotype has a count of ten or more. The junction departs from germline at one end; a sequencing error may be responsible. This rearrangement joins TRBV5-1 to TRBJ2-2; D perhaps matches TRBD1 (5 bases). Germline V lookup: CDR1 SGHRS, CDR2 YFSETQ. The CDR3 has 15 residues. CDR3 nucleotides: TGTGCCAGCAGTTTTAGACAGACGAACACCGGGGAGCTGTTTTTT. Translating gives CASSFRQTNTGELFF.

This chain joins TRBV19 and TRBJ1-5; D remains ambiguous. The CDR3 runs to 14 residues. V lost 8 bases and J 3 bases, leaving 14 bases between the germline ends. CDR1 is LNHDA, CDR2 SQIVND, per germline (reference sequence). The CDR3 is CASQLPGLNQPQHF. CDR3 DNA sequence: TGTGCCAGTCAACTACCGGGCCTCAATCAGCCCCAGCATTTT.

The chain carries TRBV20-1 and TRBJ1-2; TRBD1 matches at 7 bases. CDR1 is DFQATT, CDR2 SNEGSKA, per germline (reference sequence). V lost 0 bases and J lost 4; bases outside the gene matches: 8. This CDR3 has 15 residues. CDR3 coding DNA: TGCAGTGCTAGAGACCCCAGTTCAGGGGGCTATGGCTACACCTTC. Protein product: CSARDPSSGGYGYTF.

This clonotype occurred a few times. This rearrangement joins TRBV2 to TRBJ1-5; D gene ambiguous. Trimming took 5 bases from V and 3 from J, leaving 17 bases between them. CDR3 length: 16 amino acids. Germline loops: CDR1 SNHLY, CDR2 FYNNEI. CDR3 bases: TGTGCCAGCAGTAAGAACGTCGGGGTCACCAATCAGCCCCAGCATTTT. Protein: CASSKNVGVTNQPQHF.

The J gene is TRBJ2-7, the V gene TRBV20-1; 8 bases line up with TRBD2. Losses at the gene ends were 6 bases for V and 0 bases for J; bases not matched to a gene: 7. CDR3 size: 14 residues. Germline V gene data show CDR1 as DFQATT and CDR2 as SNEGSKA (reference sequence). CDR3: CSAGPGGTSYEQYF. For the CDR3, the DNA is TGCAGTGCCGGGCCGGGGGGGACCTCCTACGAGCAGTACTTC.

The V gene is TRBV5-5, the J gene TRBJ1-1; D is unclear. Per germline, CDR1 SGHKS and CDR2 YYEKEE (reference sequence). Trimming took 0 bases from V and 4 from J, leaving 13 bases between them. The CDR3 length is 15 residues. The CDR3 nucleotides are TGTGCCAGCAGCTTGGCCACCAGCCTAGGCACTGAAGCTTTCTTT. Translated: CASSLATSLGTEAFF.

The chain links TRBV2 to TRBJ2-3; D is possibly TRBD1 or TRBD2 (5 bases each). Trimming removed 4 bases at V and 0 bases at J, with 14 bases between. The CDR3 spans 16 residues. Per the germline V gene, CDR1 is SNHLY and CDR2 is FYNNEI. DNA of the CDR3: TGTGCCAGCAGTGCGGGGTTCCAGGGCAGCACAGATACGCAGTATTTT. This encodes CASSAGFQGSTDTQYF.

This clonotype was seen a few times. The chain is built from TRBV6-1 and TRBJ1-2; D is undetermined. The CDR3 spans 14 residues. The V end lost 2 bases, the J end lost 4 bases, and 11 bases lay between the germline ends. Germline V gene sequence: CDR1 MNHNS, CDR2 SASEGT. The CDR3 protein is CASSEPVAGYGYTF. In DNA form, the CDR3 reads TGTGCCAGCAGTGAACCGGTGGCCGGCTATGGCTACACCTTC.

This clonotype was picked up many times. This chain links TRBV27 with TRBJ2-6; D call uncertain. Trimming cost V 3 bases and J 3 bases, with 3 bases left between them. Germline V gene data show CDR1 as MNHEY and CDR2 as SMNVEV (reference sequence). The length of the CDR3 is 13 residues. Here the CDR3 reads CASSFGGANVLTF. CDR3 nucleotides: TGTGCCAGCAGTTTTGGTGGGGCCAACGTCCTGACTTTC.

V gene TRBV20-1 combines with J gene TRBJ2-1, with 9 bases fitting TRBD2. Germline CDR1 and CDR2: DFQATT and SNEGSKA (reference sequence). V lost 0 bases, J lost 9 bases, and 9 bases stayed unmatched. This CDR3 is built from 15 residues. In nucleotides, the CDR3 is TGCAGTGCTAGAGATTGGGCTAGCGGGGCCCCTGAGCAGTTCTTC. Residues: CSARDWASGAPEQFF.

V is TRBV7-9 and J is TRBJ2-1, with D tentatively TRBD1 (6 bases). CDR3 length: 16 residues. The V and J ends lost 5 bases and 7 bases respectively, with 21 bases between them. CDR1 and CDR2 from the germline V gene are SEHNR and FQNEAQ (reference sequence). The CDR3 coding sequence is TGTGCCAGCAGCCTATTACAGGGATTAGGTGGGAATGAGCAGTTCTTC. Encoded protein: CASSLLQGLGGNEQFF.

This clonotype was detected only a few times. The CDR3 spells CAWGSYEQYF. The CDR3 nucleotides are TGTGCCTGGGGAAGCTACGAGCAGTACTTC. The V gene is TRBV30, the J gene TRBJ2-7; D is unresolved. The CDR3 contains 10 residues. V gave up 5 bases and J gave up 3 bases, with 5 bases separating them. Germline CDR1 and CDR2: GTSNPN and SVGIG (reference sequence).